What follows is one T cell receptor beta chain and its context. The sample belongs to a study of control samples from healthy donors and cancer patients. Sequenced by immunoSEQ multiplex PCR; TCRdb stores in-frame clones only, minus some. The data hold around 150,000 clones, with 85% to 90% observed a single time. J gave up 4 bases and V 2 bases, and 4 bases lay outside the gene matches. CDR1 MGHRA and CDR2 YSYEKL come from the germline V gene. CDR3 length: 16 residues. The sequencing sample was made of blood. This receptor was identified in a man aged 25-40 years in good health. The rearrangement joins TRBV4-1 to TRBJ2-4; 11 nucleotides agree with TRBD1. The CDR3 DNA reads TGCGCCAGCAGCCAACCGGACAGGGGGCTTAAAAACATTCAGTACTTC. It translates to CASSQPDRGLKNIQYF.